There are a few counts of the clone carrying this T cell receptor (beta chain). This record comes from a study of blood T cell repertoires in COVID-19. Across the whole study: Sites across the United States, Italy and Spain contributed samples from acute and convalescent COVID-19. In each case, the material was cDNA or gDNA derived from T cells, B-cell-depleted T cells, or PBMCs.

V lost 5 bases and J lost 1, with 9 bases in between. This CDR3 contains 15 residues. The germline CDR1 and CDR2 sequences are MNHEY and SMNVEV (reference sequence). Per the study methods: Estimates of nucleated cell counts were drawn from the amplification of reference gene primers. The table came from immunoSEQ multiplex PCR; TCRdb's copy has only in-frame clones and leaves some out. D and trimming were read from the DNA, whereas the V and J calls and clone size are those reported in that table. Seen here are some 340,000 clones, approximately 82% observed once, and the top ten hold 2.5% to 3%. Specimen: peripheral blood. The receptor comes from a man under 40 with active or convalescent COVID-19. The chain links TRBV27 to TRBJ1-6; no reliable D call. The CDR3 protein is CASSGGESYNSPLHF. The CDR3 DNA is TGTGCCAGCAGTGGTGGGGAGTCCTATAATTCACCCCTCCACTTT.